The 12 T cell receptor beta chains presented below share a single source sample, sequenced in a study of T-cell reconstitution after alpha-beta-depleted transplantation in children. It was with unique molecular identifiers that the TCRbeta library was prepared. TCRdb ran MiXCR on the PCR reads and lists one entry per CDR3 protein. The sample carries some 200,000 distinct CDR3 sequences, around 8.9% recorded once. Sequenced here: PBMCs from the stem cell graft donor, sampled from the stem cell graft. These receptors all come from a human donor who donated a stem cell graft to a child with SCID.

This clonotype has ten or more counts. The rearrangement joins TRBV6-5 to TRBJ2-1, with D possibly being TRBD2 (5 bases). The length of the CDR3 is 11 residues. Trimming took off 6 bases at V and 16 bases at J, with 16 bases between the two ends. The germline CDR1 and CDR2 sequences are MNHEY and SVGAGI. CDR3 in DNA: TGTGCCAGCAGACAAACTGGACTCTACTTCTTC. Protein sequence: CASRQTGLYFF.

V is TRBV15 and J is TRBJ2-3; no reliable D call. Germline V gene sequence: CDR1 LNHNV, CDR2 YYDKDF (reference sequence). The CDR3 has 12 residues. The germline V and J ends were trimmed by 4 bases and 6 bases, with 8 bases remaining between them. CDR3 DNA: TGTGCCACCAGCACAGGATTGGATACGCAGTATTTT. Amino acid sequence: CATSTGLDTQYF.

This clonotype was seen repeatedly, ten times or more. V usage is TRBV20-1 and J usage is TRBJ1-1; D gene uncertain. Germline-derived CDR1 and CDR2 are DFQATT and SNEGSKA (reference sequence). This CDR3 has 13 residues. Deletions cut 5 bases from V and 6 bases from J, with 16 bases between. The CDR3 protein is CSAPRGGSPEAFF. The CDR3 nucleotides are TGCAGTGCTCCGCGGGGAGGGAGCCCTGAAGCTTTCTTT.

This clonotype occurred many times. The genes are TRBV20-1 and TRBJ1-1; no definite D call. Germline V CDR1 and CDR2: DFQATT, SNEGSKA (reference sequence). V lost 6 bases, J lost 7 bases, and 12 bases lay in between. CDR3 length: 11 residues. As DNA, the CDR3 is TGCAGTGCGGCAGGACGGTTTGAAGCTTTCTTT. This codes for CSAAGRFEAFF.

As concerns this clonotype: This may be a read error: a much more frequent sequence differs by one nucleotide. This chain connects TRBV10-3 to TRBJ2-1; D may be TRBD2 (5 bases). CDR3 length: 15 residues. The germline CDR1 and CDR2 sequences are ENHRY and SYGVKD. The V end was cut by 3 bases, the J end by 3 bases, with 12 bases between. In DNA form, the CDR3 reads TGTGCCATCAGTGAACTAGGGATCCTCTACAATGAGCAGTTCTTC. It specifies CAISELGILYNEQFF.

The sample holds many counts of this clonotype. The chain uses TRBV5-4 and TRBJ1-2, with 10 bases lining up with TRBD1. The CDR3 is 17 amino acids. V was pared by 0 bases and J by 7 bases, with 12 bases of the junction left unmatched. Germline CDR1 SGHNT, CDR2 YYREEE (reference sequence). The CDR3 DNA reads TGTGCCAGCAGCTTGGCCAAATGGGGGGACAGGGGCTCTGGCTACACCTTC. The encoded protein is CASSLAKWGDRGSGYTF.

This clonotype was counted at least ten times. The CDR3 DNA is TGCGCCTCCCAGCGGGGGGCATCTATCCGGGACGAGCAGTACTTC. Its translation is CASQRGASIRDEQYF. The chain employs TRBV5-1 and TRBJ2-7; 9 nucleotides line up with TRBD2. Germline CDR1 SGHRS, CDR2 YFSETQ. With 10 bases clipped from V and 5 bases from J, the junction kept 16 bases outside the gene matches. This CDR3 has 15 amino acids.

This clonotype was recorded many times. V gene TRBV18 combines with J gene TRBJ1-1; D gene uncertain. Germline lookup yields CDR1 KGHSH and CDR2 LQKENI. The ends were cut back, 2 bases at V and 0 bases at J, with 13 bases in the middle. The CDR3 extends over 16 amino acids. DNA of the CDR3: TGTGCCAGCTCACCAGAGTCTGGCACCATGAACACTGAAGCTTTCTTT. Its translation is CASSPESGTMNTEAFF.

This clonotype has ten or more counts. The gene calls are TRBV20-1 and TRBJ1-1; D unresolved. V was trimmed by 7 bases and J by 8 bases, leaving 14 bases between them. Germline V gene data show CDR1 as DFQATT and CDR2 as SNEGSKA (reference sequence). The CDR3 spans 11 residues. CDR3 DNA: TGCAGTGTTTCGAATCAGGCAGAAGCTTTCTTT. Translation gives CSVSNQAEAFF.

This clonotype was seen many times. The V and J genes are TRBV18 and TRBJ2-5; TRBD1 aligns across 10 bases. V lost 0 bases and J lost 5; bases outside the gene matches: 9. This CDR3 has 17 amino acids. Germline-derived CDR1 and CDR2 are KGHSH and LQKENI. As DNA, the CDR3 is TGTGCCAGCTCACCACCGTCCGGGACAGGGGATCGGGAGACCCAGTACTTC. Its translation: CASSPPSGTGDRETQYF.

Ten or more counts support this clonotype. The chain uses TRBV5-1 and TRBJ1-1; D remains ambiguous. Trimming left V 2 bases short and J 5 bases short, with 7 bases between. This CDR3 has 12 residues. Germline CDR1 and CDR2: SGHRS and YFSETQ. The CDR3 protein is CASSFSGTEAFF. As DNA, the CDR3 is TGCGCCAGCAGCTTCTCCGGGACTGAAGCTTTCTTT.

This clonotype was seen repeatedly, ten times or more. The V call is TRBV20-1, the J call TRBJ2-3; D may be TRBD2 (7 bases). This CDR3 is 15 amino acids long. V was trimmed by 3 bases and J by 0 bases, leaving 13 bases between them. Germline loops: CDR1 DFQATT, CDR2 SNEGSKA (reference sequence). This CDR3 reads CSASGGPASTDTQYF. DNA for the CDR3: TGCAGTGCTAGCGGGGGGCCGGCTAGCACAGATACGCAGTATTTT.